The subject of this entry is one T cell receptor (beta chain). Its specificity is not known. These data belong to a study of cytotoxic CD8 clonotypes in ibrutinib-treated CLL. Overall study: The group held roughly twelve relapsed/refractory and 15 treatment-naive patients, with some 17 IGHV unmutated. Following a median about eleven months of treatment, with a range of 6 to 36, response samples were taken.

Overall study results and limits: Rare overall, public clonotypes shrank or held steady under therapy. Different sampling times were used for sustained-remission and progressing patients.

The V end lost 1 base, the J end lost 4 bases, and 6 bases lay between the germline ends. Per the germline V gene, CDR1 is SGDLS and CDR2 is YYNGEE. The CDR3 loop spans 13 amino acids. Assay used: immunoSEQ multiplex PCR; TCRdb lists only in-frame clones, some missing. The data show fewer than 50,000 clones, approximately 65% seen once. The sequencing here drew on PBMCs, taken after 24 months of ibrutinib treatment. The TCR originated in a human donor with chronic lymphocytic leukemia. The rearrangement joins TRBV9 to TRBJ1-3; D is ambiguous. In DNA, the CDR3 is TGTGCCAGCAGCGTAATAGAGGGAAACACCATATATTTT. This sequence encodes CASSVIEGNTIYF.